This note documents a single TCR beta chain sequence. Its antigen specificity is not known. The junction departs from germline at one end; a sequencing error may be responsible. The CDR3 has 16 amino acids, counting the end cysteine and phenylalanine. Here the CDR3 DNA is all that survives: 48 bases in frame from base 1. According to the germline V gene (reference sequence), CDR1 reads GTSNPN and CDR2 reads SVGIG. The source of the sample is a study of cytomegalovirus exposure and HLA in healthy donors (dated by TCRdb to 2016 to 2017). Context from the whole study: An earlier analysis of roughly 500 of the donors reported 250 to 350 Gb of sequence data and 117 million unique TCR beta sequences from about 200 million T cells. Donor age, sex, ethnicity and CMV serostatus were collected together with the repertoire data. To study patterns of TCR occurrence, a later analysis re-analyzed previously published TCR beta repertoires from 500 to 850 donors and added high-resolution HLA genotyping. The study was designed to test whether signatures of past pathogen exposure could be identified by cataloging public T cell receptors. To predict cytomegalovirus infection status, the study brought together high-throughput TCR immunosequencing, statistical association of individual TCRs with disease status, and machine learning. Typing coverage differed by locus: A, B, C, DRB1 and DQB1 were typed in roughly 620-630 donors, DQA1 in around 500, DPA1 in some 610, and DPB1 in approximately 450. Besides the first cohort of 550 to 750 subjects, a separate validation cohort made up of over a hundred different subjects was used. Class I and class II HLA loci were covered by the typing at four-digit resolution. Four to six DR-DQ haplotypes were handled as single units for association and clustering, since linkage in the cohort was strong. An early release covering more than 500 HLA-typed donors comprised 300 to 350 gigabases of sequencing data and around 85 million unique TCR sequences. A later genetic analysis used genome-wide SNP genotypes for about three fifths of the 666 donors, treating that subset as a discovery cohort. In the later analysis, no new phenotypic data were used to find candidate immune exposures; instead, reliance was placed on TCR beta sequences and their occurrence across donors. Every discovery cohort repertoire had been produced on one sequencing platform. On average, around 230,000 unique TCR beta nucleotide sequences were sequenced per donor among 398 genotyped donors of the cohort, with around 19% of those sequences being non-productive. An earlier analysis of 587 of the donors used high-throughput TCR beta sequencing to judge whether each TCR beta V gene segment behaved as functional or pseudogenic. The T cell repertoires of 666 subjects were profiled by immunosequencing and related to cytomegalovirus serostatus. Of the roughly 400 genotyped donors, roughly 85% fell in the genetic ancestry cluster associated with self-reported Caucasian donors.

The full study reports these points: While some public TCRs were present in many individuals, most TCR sequences turned up only very rarely across donors. Specific HLA alleles were associated with roughly 16,000 TCR beta sequences at a false discovery rate of 0.05 in a later analysis. Some IMGT-functional V segments, including TRBV6-2 and TRBV6-3, could not be distinguished by the 87-base-pair reads and were therefore excluded. Compared with equally common non-associated chains, HLA-associated TCR beta chains in a later analysis were more clonally expanded and had lower generation probabilities. An earlier analysis of approximately 500 of the donors showed that most TCR beta V segments appeared in productive rearrangements either about 87% or about 30% of the time, which broadly matched IMGT annotations. In both the original and validation cohorts, the classifier was reported to diagnose cytomegalovirus status with high specificity and sensitivity. A further reported finding was that TCR beta sequences accurately predicted the HLA-A and HLA-B alleles for most subjects in the first cohort. The study listed approximately 150 TCR beta chains as associated with cytomegalovirus. Because counts were too low, some 17 rarely observed V segments, including chromosome 9 orphons, were excluded from the earlier analysis of several hundred of the donors. The sequencing pipeline was judged likely to have produced a cluster of highly shared sequence variants as a technical artifact. According to the authors, the approach could potentially be generalized to other disease states and immunological phenotypes. Because HLA typing was unavailable for some donors at each locus, only the typed subset was used in association tests. According to a later analysis, most CMV-associated TCR beta chains appeared to be HLA-restricted, and the HLA associations seemed to be driven largely by CMV exposure. The only immune exposure information available for the cohort was CMV serostatus. According to a later genetic analysis, donors in an Asian-associated ancestry cluster had fewer N-insertions in productive TCRs than the approximately 630-donor mean. Only TCR beta chains were sequenced in this cohort, and the absence of alpha or paired-chain data limited detectable features. Presence/absence analyses assumed roughly uniform sequencing depth across donors, an assumption that may not hold. In a later analysis, several top co-occurrence clusters were reported to appear linked to parvovirus B19, influenza, CMV and Epstein-Barr virus. Three of the identified cytomegalovirus-associated TCR beta chains were confirmed in vitro to be specific for cytomegalovirus antigens. In a later analysis, TCR association rates were found to vary across HLA loci, with the most associated TCRs seen for DRB1 alleles and the fewest for HLA-C alleles. V-gene and J-gene trimming of TCR beta chains was associated with a missense DCLRE1C variant in a later genetic analysis, and the association was replicated in an independent cohort. When HLA alleles, especially DR and DQ, strongly co-occurred, TCR associations were difficult to assign to individual alleles. Correlated functional status among segregating V segments might reflect linkage disequilibrium, but an unknown experimental factor could not be ruled out.

Library preparation employed the immunoSEQ multiplex PCR assay. The multiplex PCR relied on a mix of 60 forward primers for TCR Vbeta segments and 13 reverse primers for TCR Jbeta segments. Amplification of the CDR3 region of rearranged TCR beta genes was performed with a multiplex PCR assay on genomic DNA. Amplified TCR beta libraries were sequenced as 87-base-pair reads on the Illumina HiSeq System. The paper's data handling went like this. A later analysis tallied 75 million to 95 million unique TCR beta chains across the 610 or so repertoires, and approximately 11 million of those chains were shared by two or more donors. Raw reads were error-corrected and collapsed into unique sequences with a nearest-neighbor algorithm that merged closely related sequences to remove PCR and sequencing errors. Alignment of CDR3 sequences to IMGT reference sequences was used to assign V, D and J gene segments. For a sequence to be retained, a match of at least six nucleotides was required to both a V gene segment and a J gene segment. A rearrangement counted as productive if the CDR3 had no stop codons and remained in frame with V and J, and every other rearrangement counted as non-productive. Following IMGT convention, CDR3 was defined as the stretch from the second conserved V-encoded cysteine up to the conserved J-encoded phenylalanine. The earlier analysis of around 640 of the donors excluded sequences that lacked an unambiguous match to a single V gene segment. An earlier analysis of a few hundred of the donors called V segments functional above 56.7% productive rearrangements and segregating when the between-donor standard deviation exceeded 5%. A statistical classification framework was built for diagnosing cytomegalovirus status from the catalog of TCR beta chain sequences. V and J gene assignment, in a later analysis, came from comparing TCR nucleotide sequences with IMGT/GENE-DB human TR gene sequences. The TCRdist pipeline was used in a later analysis to assign CDR3 sequences and most-parsimonious VDJ recombination scenarios. A later analysis defined each TCR beta chain by its CDR3 amino acid sequence plus V-gene family, and excluded reads lacking a unique V-gene family. In a later analysis, 450 to 600 highly shared, low-generation-probability nucleotide sequences were removed to address suspected cross-contamination and a sequencing artifact. A later analysis calculated a clonal expansion index for each public chain from normalized within-repertoire ranks of inferred template counts. In a later analysis, generation probabilities were computed with a VDJ recombination model fitted to out-of-frame rearrangements, and the resulting probabilities were checked against IGoR. A later analysis scored TCR-TCR, TCR-HLA and TCR-CMV co-occurrence with hypergeometric tests, applying a repertoire-size bias correction to TCR pairs. False discovery rates were estimated in a later analysis by permuting HLA or CMV assignments 20 times. In a later analysis, co-occurring TCRs were grouped with DBSCAN, and TCRdist sequence similarity was added when clustering was performed within HLA-allele-positive subsets. Co-occurrence clustering excluded repertoires with fewer than 30,000 or more than 120,000 public chains, plus five with anomalous nucleotide sharing. This immuneACCESS table, as held by TCRdb, lists in-frame sequences with V and J called but not all clones. Of the missing ones, under half trace to an unresolved V gene in checked studies; the others have no known cause. V and J calls and clone size are those listed in that table; D and trimming were worked out from the DNA. This sample lists 85,000 to 100,000 clones; about 76% were detected once. The top ten constitute approximately 8.4% of the sample.

The cohort was made up of around 720 healthy bone marrow donors. All cohort members were sampled while nominally healthy, although unrecorded immune exposures were likely present. CMV serostatus was recorded as positive for roughly 290 and negative for about 55% of the roughly 670 cohort members, whereas no CMV serostatus was recorded for the donor in question. A peripheral blood sample was collected from each donor, and TCR beta sequencing was performed on peripheral blood mononuclear cells. Genomic DNA was extracted from the blood cell samples with the Qiagen DNeasy Blood Extraction Kit. The rearrangement joined TRBV30 to TRBJ2-5, and 14 bases in between align with TRBD2. Sequenced sample: PBMCs. This TCR came from a human donor in good health. The nucleotide sequence is given as TGTGCCGGGGAGGCTACGACTAGCGGGGGGGTAGAGACCCAGCACTTC. Translated, it gives CAGEATTSGGVETQHF.